This TCR beta chain derives from a study of CD8+CD57+ T cells in acquired aplastic anemia. Background on the study: Across the sorted CD4+ and CD8+ cells, DNA amounts averaged 3.2 ug.

For CDR3 and TCR beta VDJ profiling, genomic DNA was the template used. One entry per CDR3 protein results from TCRdb running MiXCR on the reads. The sample lists a few hundred thousand distinct CDR3 sequences, roughly 45% seen once, with about 20% in the top ten. There are 14 residues in the CDR3. V trimming: 4 bases; J trimming: 6 bases; junction bases outside the gene matches: 5. Germline loops: CDR1 MNHEY, CDR2 SMNVEV (reference sequence). Regarding the study as a whole: Patients and controls shared over 25 CD8+ CDR3 sequences, which appeared highly expressed in patients and within their immunodominant clones.

Patients chosen for sequencing had CD8+CD57+ cells that had expanded, as shown by flow cytometry. In all patients, the disease was severe acquired aplastic anemia. Patients were therapy-naive when their blood was sampled. Note on this clonotype: No antigen is known for it.

Sequencing used sorted CD4+, CD8+, or CD8+CD57+ T cells (not recorded which) from PBMCs. V is TRBV27 and J is TRBJ2-3; 9 bases fit TRBD2. This receptor was obtained from a human donor with aplastic anemia. The CDR3 DNA reads as TGTGCCAGCAGTTGGCGACTAGCGGCGGATACGCAGTATTTT. This codes for CASSWRLAADTQYF.